This TCR beta chain appears in the sequencing data of a study of identical twins (dated by TCRdb to the mid-2010s). Turning to the overall study: The study deep-sequenced TCR alpha and beta repertoires from monozygotic twins, unrelated adults of various ages and cord blood to test whether fetal clonotypes persist. To rule out contamination, replicate twin experiments were performed at different times with different library preparation protocols.

Libraries were constructed by 5' RACE. Sequencing relied on an Illumina HiSeq 2000. A universal primer binding site was added through template switching, and the final cDNA carried a unique molecular identifier so that TCR cDNA molecules could be counted accurately. First-strand cDNA for TCR alpha and beta chains was synthesized from specific primers in the conserved constant-segment region. To control for contamination, every cDNA library was double barcoded, receiving both a SMART-Mk sample barcode and Illumina barcodes. TruSeq adapter sequences and Illumina sample barcodes were added in two successive PCR steps. The Illumina HiSeq platform was used with custom primers to sequence TCR alpha and beta cDNA libraries. On the authors' methods: MiGEC was used to process raw reads and extract unique molecular identifiers, and MiXCR was used to find CDR3 positions. Recombination models were inferred per individual with the repgenHMM and IGoR tools using an EM algorithm. Shared clonotype analysis was performed with the tcR package in R, normalizing sharing by the product of cloneset sizes. To study raw recombination free of thymic and clonal selection effects, out-of-frame nonproductive sequences were analyzed. TCRdb trimmed public reads at Q25 via fastp, called clones via MiXCR and kept in-frame beta chains. One record per CDR3 amino acid sequence lists the most common genes and DNA. The V and J calls were not made by the authors but by TCRdb's processing. This sample comprises fewer than 650,000 distinct CDR3 sequences, roughly 9.9% of them detected only once. The ten largest clones take up under 3% of the sample.

The research as a whole found: Zero-insertion analyses could be partly confounded by invariant T cells such as MAIT and iNKT, although diverse VJ usage argued against such confounding for most clonotypes. In monozygotic twins, out-of-frame TCR alpha sharing was systematically underestimated by recombination models, although the models agreed with sharing between unrelated individuals. Because the same donors could not be followed over many years, the conclusions relied on cross-sectional statistical analysis. Compared with coincidental sharing between unrelated individuals, out-of-frame TCR alpha sequences shared between twins had an excess of sequences with low generation probability. The excess sharing between twins in beta out-of-frame sequences was weaker because fewer shared sequences reduced the signal-to-noise ratio. Fewer insertions were carried by abundant cord blood beta clonotypes, a similar but weaker trend appeared in young adult naive repertoires, and no such trend appeared in memory repertoires.

This clonotype has ten or more counts. The antigen it recognizes is unknown. One base away there is no much larger clone; base qualities are not given. Every donor in the study was a healthy Caucasian. The twin cohort comprised three pairs of female monozygotic twins, all aged roughly 18 to 29 years. The RNA used for TCR libraries was isolated from peripheral blood mononuclear cells. CDR3 length: 14 amino acids, cysteine to phenylalanine. Here the CDR3 DNA is all that survives: 42 bases in frame from base 1. V was cut back by 3 bases and J by 5 bases, leaving a gap of 10 bases between them. The sample was also linked to a second study, of yellow fever vaccine responses in identical twins. As the second paper documents: According to the authors, the vaccine-induced T cell response in identical twins seemed to be partly convergent and partly specific to each individual. Focusing on identical twins, the study followed the T cell clones that responded to the vaccine, and did so with precision.

The chain joins TRBV12-3 or TRBV12-4 to TRBJ1-4; 5 matching bases give a weak D call of TRBD1. The material sequenced was PBMCs. The receptor was derived from a woman between 18 and 29 years old in good health. The sequenced DNA: TGTGCCAGCAGTTTCTCGGGGGTAAATGAAAAACTGTTTTTT. Its translation reads: CASSFSGVNEKLFF.